This TCR beta chain was identified during a study of response to subunit inactivated influenza vaccine. This CDR3 is built from 17 residues. V was pared by 3 bases and J by 0 bases, with 7 bases of the junction left unmatched. Germline V gene sequence: CDR1 LGHNT, CDR2 FRNRAP. Comment on this clonotype: Its antigen is currently unknown.

TCRdb re-analysed the RT-PCR reads in MiXCR, keeping a single row per CDR3 protein. Here the sample spans about 520,000 distinct CDR3 sequences, approximately 10% being singletons. Study results and caveats: The authors proposed limited new T cell recruitment per seasonal influenza vaccination.

The sequencing used PBMCs from blood, collected roughly 47 days after vaccination. The origin of this receptor is a man aged 45 to 65 who received an inactivated influenza vaccine. V is TRBV12-5 and J is TRBJ2-1, with TRBD2 matching 8 bases. For the CDR3, the DNA is TGTGCTAGTGGTTTTATAACCCGGGGGGGCTCCTACAATGAGCAGTTCTTC. Its translation: CASGFITRGGSYNEQFF.